This T cell receptor beta chain was documented in a study of cytomegalovirus exposure and HLA in healthy donors. Remarks on this clone: The antigen remains unidentified.

Primers: 60 Vbeta forward and 13 Jbeta reverse. Sequencing used immunoSEQ multiplex PCR; TCRdb keeps in-frame clones, though not all of them. Of more than 95,000 clones listed, about 81% are singletons. This CDR3 spans 13 amino acids. Germline CDR1 and CDR2: SGDLS and YYNGEE. Germline trimming cut 9 bases from V and 4 bases from J; bases unmatched to any gene: 6. Study-wide findings and caveats: Indistinguishability led to the exclusion of some V segments, TRBV6-2 and TRBV6-3 included.

The chain combines TRBV9 with TRBJ2-2; 7 bases line up with TRBD1. This TCR was sampled from a woman in her twenties or thirties in good health and CMV-seronegative. The sequenced material came from PBMCs. CDR3 DNA: TGTGCCACCTCGACAGGGCGCACCGGGGAGCTGTTTTTT. It translates to CATSTGRTGELFF.